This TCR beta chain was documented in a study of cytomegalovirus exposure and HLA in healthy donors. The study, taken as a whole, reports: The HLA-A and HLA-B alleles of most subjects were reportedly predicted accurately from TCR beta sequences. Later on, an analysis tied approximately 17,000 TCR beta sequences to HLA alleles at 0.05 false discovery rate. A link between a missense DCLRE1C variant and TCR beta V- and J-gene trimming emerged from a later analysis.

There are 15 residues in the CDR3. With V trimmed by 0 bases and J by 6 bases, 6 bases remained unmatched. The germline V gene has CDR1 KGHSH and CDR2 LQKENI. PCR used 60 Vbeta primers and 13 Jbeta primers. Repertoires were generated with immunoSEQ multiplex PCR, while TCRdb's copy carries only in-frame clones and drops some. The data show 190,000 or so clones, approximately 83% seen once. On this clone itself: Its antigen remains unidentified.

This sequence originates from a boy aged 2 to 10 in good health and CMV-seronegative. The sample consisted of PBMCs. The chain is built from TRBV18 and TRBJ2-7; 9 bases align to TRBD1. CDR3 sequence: CASSPPGTGFFEQYF. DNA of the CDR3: TGTGCCAGCTCACCACCGGGGACAGGGTTTTTCGAGCAGTACTTC.